This TCR beta chain was captured in a study of blood T cell repertoires in COVID-19. Study overall: The origin of the acute and convalescent COVID-19 samples was the United States, Italy and Spain. Sample material is recorded as cDNA or gDNA derived from T cells, B-cell-depleted T cells, or PBMCs.

V gave up 4 bases and J gave up 1 base, with 8 bases separating them. CDR1 SGDLS and CDR2 YYNGEE come from the germline V gene. The CDR3 is 13 amino acids. Under the authors' procedure: Amplified reference gene primers provided the basis for estimating nucleated cell counts. TCRdb's table, derived via immunoSEQ multiplex PCR, lists solely in-frame clones and lacks some. V, J and clone size reflect that table, while D and trimming were determined from the DNA. The sample consists of hundreds of thousands of clones, 83% of them appearing once. Input material: peripheral blood. The chain links TRBV9 to TRBJ1-1, with D uncertain. This TCR came from a middle-aged woman with active or convalescent COVID-19. The CDR3 coding sequence is TGTGCCAGCAGCCCCCCCCAGAACACTGAAGCTTTCTTT. Translation gives CASSPPQNTEAFF.